The 10 T cell receptor beta chains presented below share a single source sample, sequenced in a study of response to subunit inactivated influenza vaccine. TCRdb called the RT-PCR reads again in MiXCR, with one record for every CDR3 protein. The repertoire consists of hundreds of thousands of distinct CDR3 sequences, with roughly 10% occurring once and the leading ten covering around 10%. A further study also used this sample, focusing on T cells expressing NK-cell markers. That publication notes: Libraries used 5'RACE template switching adding universal primer site and UMIs.

The sample here was PBMCs from blood, taken on the day of vaccination. The receptors were sampled from a man aged 50 to 60 who received an inactivated influenza vaccine.

This chain links TRBV4-3 with TRBJ1-3; 8 bases fit TRBD1. The CDR3 is 13 amino acids. V shed 5 bases and J 5 bases; nucleotides not matched to a gene: 2. Germline CDR1 and CDR2: LGHNA and YSLEER. DNA of the CDR3: TGCGCCAGCAGCGGACAGGGAAGAAACACCATATATTTT. It translates to CASSGQGRNTIYF.

Only a few counts were recorded for this clonotype. The chain couples TRBV10-3 to TRBJ2-1; D ambiguous. V was shortened by 7 bases and J by 6 bases, with 10 bases between the two germline ends. The CDR3 totals 12 residues. Looked up from germline, CDR1 is ENHRY and CDR2 is SYGVKD. CDR3 region: CAINGDANEQFF. CDR3 DNA: TGTGCCATCAATGGGGATGCCAATGAGCAGTTCTTC.

This clonotype was detected only a few times. CDR3 loop: CATSRGSEFYEQYF. The CDR3 nucleotides read TGTGCCACCAGCAGAGGCTCAGAGTTCTACGAGCAGTACTTC. The genes are TRBV15 and TRBJ2-7, with D unclear. The germline V gene encodes CDR1 LNHNV and CDR2 YYDKDF (reference sequence). The ends were cut back, 1 base at V and 3 bases at J, with 10 bases in the middle. This CDR3 spans 14 amino acids. The entire variable domain, with the rest obtained from reference TRBV15 and TRBJ2-7, is as follows: DAMVIQNPRYQVTQFGKPVTLSCSQTLNHNVMYWYQQKSSQAPKLLFHYYDKDFNNEADTPDNFQSRRPNTSFCFLDIRSPGLGDTAMYLCATSRGSEFYEQYFGPGTRLTVT.

This clonotype has more than one count but fewer than ten. The CDR3 DNA follows: TGCAGTGCTAGTTTGGGTGGCGGGAGGCGGAGCACAGATACGCAGTATTTT. Translated, it gives CSASLGGGRRSTDTQYF. The chain has TRBV20-1 and TRBJ2-3; 8 nucleotides line up with TRBD2. The trim removed 3 bases at V and 0 bases at J, leaving 11 bases unmatched. This CDR3 comprises 17 residues. CDR1 and CDR2 (germline): DFQATT, SNEGSKA (reference sequence).

This clonotype appeared many times. As DNA, the CDR3 is TGCAGCGTTGAAGATCCCCCGGGGGGTAGCGGGAGGGCCCTCGATACGCAGTATTTT. It encodes CSVEDPPGGSGRALDTQYF. The rearrangement links TRBV29-1 to TRBJ2-3; TRBD2 aligns across 11 bases. Germline values: CDR1 SQVTM, CDR2 ANQGSEA. This CDR3 is built from 19 residues. Germline trimming cut 0 bases from V and 6 bases from J; bases unmatched to any gene: 17.

The V and J genes are TRBV30 and TRBJ2-3, with 10 bases lining up with TRBD2. The length of the CDR3 is 16 residues. Germline trimming cut 0 bases from V and 2 bases from J; bases unmatched to any gene: 5. Germline lookup yields CDR1 GTSNPN and CDR2 SVGIG (reference sequence). The CDR3 loop reads CAWSVGLAGATDTQYF. The CDR3 DNA reads TGTGCCTGGAGTGTCGGGCTAGCGGGGGCCACAGATACGCAGTATTTT. The full variable domain, rest sourced from reference TRBV30 and TRBJ2-3, is SQTIHQWPATLVQPVGSPLSLECTVEGTSNPNLYWYRQAAGRGLQLLFYSVGIGQISSEVPQNLSASRPQDRQFILSSKKLLLSDSGFYLCAWSVGLAGATDTQYFGPGTRLTVL.

This clonotype was counted a few times. The J gene is TRBJ1-2, the V gene TRBV20-1; D might be TRBD1 (5 bases). This CDR3 contains 15 residues. Trimming took off 3 bases at V and 0 bases at J, with 14 bases between the two ends. The germline CDR1 and CDR2 sequences are DFQATT and SNEGSKA (reference sequence). CDR3 region: CSARKRGDTNYGYTF. For the CDR3, the DNA is TGCAGTGCTAGGAAGCGAGGGGATACTAACTATGGCTACACCTTC.

There are a few counts of this clonotype. This chain links TRBV7-2 with TRBJ2-7, with a weak D call TRBD2 (5 bases). The ends were cut back, 5 bases at V and 2 bases at J, with 13 bases in the middle. CDR3 size: 14 residues. Per the germline V gene, CDR1 is SGHTA and CDR2 is FQGNSA. CDR3 coding DNA: TGTGCCAGCAGCCCATCGCCCGGGACCTACGAGCAGTACTTC. It codes for CASSPSPGTYEQYF.

This clonotype came up a few times. The chain is built from TRBV10-3 and TRBJ1-2; no definite D call. In germline, CDR1 is ENHRY, CDR2 SYGVKD. Trimming took 4 bases from V and 2 from J, leaving 5 bases between them. The CDR3 extends over 12 amino acids. The CDR3 sequence: CAISGRNYGYTF. The CDR3 DNA reads as TGTGCCATCAGTGGACGGAACTATGGCTACACCTTC.

The chain couples TRBV6-2 or TRBV6-3 to TRBJ2-1, with a weak D call TRBD2 (5 bases). CDR1 and CDR2 from the germline V gene are MNHEY and SVGEGT. The CDR3 loop spans 13 amino acids. The germline V and J ends were trimmed by 10 bases and 7 bases, with 17 bases remaining between them. CDR3: CATRTGFSNEQFF. The CDR3 DNA reads as TGTGCCACTAGAACGGGGTTTTCTAATGAGCAGTTCTTC.